The clone carrying this T cell receptor (beta chain) has more than one count but fewer than ten. The sample is drawn from a study of blood T cell repertoires in COVID-19. Background on the study: The samples span acute and convalescent COVID-19 from the United States, Italy and Spain. PBMCs, B-cell-depleted T cells, or T cells were the source of the cDNA or gDNA that made up the material.

As handled by the study authors: Estimates of nucleated cell counts were drawn from the amplification of reference gene primers. Libraries were prepared by immunoSEQ multiplex PCR; TCRdb keeps only in-frame clonotypes and omits some of them. V and J calls and clone size come straight from that table; D and trimming were deduced from the DNA. The repertoire holds some 50,000 clones, with 80% to 85% as singletons. V gave up 8 bases and J gave up 4 bases, with 17 bases separating them. The CDR3 runs to 15 residues. Germline lookup yields CDR1 LNHDA and CDR2 SQIVND (reference sequence). The V and J genes are TRBV19 and TRBJ2-2; TRBD2 might be the D (5 bases). The sample taken for sequencing was peripheral blood. This receptor was identified in a man aged 65 to 85 with acute or convalescent COVID-19. The chain's CDR3 is CASLVYSDSTGELFF. CDR3 sequence (DNA): TGTGCCAGTCTAGTATATTCGGACTCCACCGGGGAGCTGTTTTTT.